Below, 6 T cell receptor beta chains from the same sample are listed, as sequenced in a study of regulatory T cells in long-lasting Graves disease. Time point given: newly diagnosed GD, antithyroid drugs for less than 3 months. RNA extracted from PBMCs served as the sequencing template. Construction of TCR beta libraries relied on iRepertoire HTBI primers and on Arm-PCR targeting CDR3 regions. TCRdb re-analysed the multiplex PCR reads in MiXCR, keeping a single row per CDR3 protein. The table includes approximately 400,000 distinct CDR3 sequences, about 10% detected once. These records were also assigned to another study, of T cells in Graves' hyperthyroidism and ophthalmopathy.

The material sequenced was peripheral blood mononuclear cells (PBMCs), taken at new diagnosis, from a patient treated with antithyroid drugs. The receptors here all came from a woman between 18 and 29 years old with Graves disease.

The V and J genes are TRBV15 and TRBJ1-3; D not certain. The CDR3 is made up of 18 amino acids. V was pared by 0 bases and J by 1 base, with 16 bases between. Germline V gene data show CDR1 as LNHNV and CDR2 as YYDKDF (reference sequence). CDR3 nucleotides: TGTGCCACCAGCAGAGATAGGTACCCTTCGGGGTCTGGAAACACCATATATTTT. It yields the protein CATSRDRYPSGSGNTIYF.

This clonotype was detected a few times. The rearrangement links TRBV6-2 or TRBV6-3 to TRBJ2-2; D gene ambiguous. CDR1 and CDR2 (germline): MNHEY, SVGEGT. The V end lost 0 bases, the J end lost 0 bases, and 17 bases lay between the germline ends. The CDR3 covers 19 residues. In nucleotides, the CDR3 is TGTGCCAGCAGTTACTCGTACTCTACCGCCGATGCGAACACCGGGGAGCTGTTTTTT. It encodes CASSYSYSTADANTGELFF.

This clonotype was seen a few times. The rearrangement uses TRBV3-1 and TRBJ2-5; 7 bases align to TRBD2. Germline CDR1 LGHDT, CDR2 YNNKEL (reference sequence). The V segment lost 3 bases and the J segment 2 bases; nucleotides outside the gene matches: 24. The CDR3 loop spans 21 amino acids. Written as DNA, the CDR3 is TGTGCCAGCAGCCAGGTCCACGACGTTTTGGGTCGGGGGGAATGGCAAGAGACCCAGTACTTC. Its protein is CASSQVHDVLGRGEWQETQYF.

The rearrangement uses TRBV9 and TRBJ2-3; 9 nucleotides line up with TRBD2. This CDR3 has 15 residues. V was clipped by 2 bases and J by 6 bases; unmatched bases: 7. The germline V gene encodes CDR1 SGDLS and CDR2 YYNGEE. CDR3 nucleotide sequence: TGTGCCAGCAGCGTCGGCGGGAGGGCCCCGGATACGCAGTATTTT. The encoded protein is CASSVGGRAPDTQYF.

This clonotype was detected ten times or more. This chain's CDR3 is CASSERRISYNEQFF. The CDR3 bases are TGTGCCAGCAGTGAAAGGCGGATCTCCTACAATGAGCAGTTCTTC. The chain has TRBV6-2 or TRBV6-3 and TRBJ2-1; no reliable D call. V was cut by 5 bases and J by 0 bases, with 11 bases left in between. The germline V gene has CDR1 MNHEY and CDR2 SVGEGT. The CDR3 length is 15 residues.

The sample holds many counts of this clonotype. For the CDR3, the DNA is TGTGCCAGCAGCCCCCCCGGAGGGGCCAATGAAAAACTGTTTTTT. This codes for CASSPPGGANEKLFF. The rearrangement joins TRBV13 to TRBJ1-4, with a possible D match to TRBD1 (5 bases). This CDR3 has 15 residues. The germline CDR1 and CDR2 sequences are PRHDT and FYEKMQ (reference sequence). V was shortened by 5 bases and J by 5 bases, with 15 bases between the two germline ends.